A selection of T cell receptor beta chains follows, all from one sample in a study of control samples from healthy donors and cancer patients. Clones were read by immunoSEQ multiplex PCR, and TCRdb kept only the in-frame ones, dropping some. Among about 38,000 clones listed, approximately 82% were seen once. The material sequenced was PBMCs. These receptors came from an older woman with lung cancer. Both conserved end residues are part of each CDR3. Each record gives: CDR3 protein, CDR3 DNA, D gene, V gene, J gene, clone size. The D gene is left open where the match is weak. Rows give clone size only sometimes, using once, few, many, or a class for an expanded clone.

CDR3 protein: CASSWTDRGEKLFF; CDR3 DNA: TGTGCCAGCAGCTGGACAGACAGAGGCGAAAAACTGTTTTTT; D gene: -; V gene: TRBV5-5; J gene: TRBJ1-4; clone size: -
CDR3 protein: CASSQGGGETQYF; CDR3 DNA: TGTGCCAGCAGTCAAGGCGGGGGGGAGACCCAGTACTTC; D gene: TRBD2; V gene: TRBV2; J gene: TRBJ2-5; clone size: -
CDR3 protein: CASSVTSGSGELFF; CDR3 DNA: TGTGCCAGCAGCGTTACTAGCGGGAGTGGGGAGCTGTTTTTT; D gene: TRBD2; V gene: TRBV9; J gene: TRBJ2-2; clone size: -
CDR3 protein: CAWSLAGLRNTEAFF; CDR3 DNA: TGTGCCTGGAGTCTTGCGGGACTCCGAAACACTGAAGCTTTCTTT; D gene: -; V gene: TRBV30; J gene: TRBJ1-1; clone size: -
CDR3 protein: CASSVVGGPYGYTF; CDR3 DNA: TGTGCCAGCAGCGTAGTGGGGGGCCCCTATGGCTACACCTTC; D gene: -; V gene: TRBV9; J gene: TRBJ1-2; clone size: -
CDR3 protein: CASSFLGRGVEQYF; CDR3 DNA: TGTGCCAGCAGTTTCCTAGGACGCGGGGTCGAGCAGTACTTC; D gene: -; V gene: TRBV28; J gene: TRBJ2-7; clone size: -
CDR3 protein: CASSLERGMKPQHF; CDR3 DNA: TGTGCCAGCAGCTTAGAGAGGGGGATGAAGCCCCAGCATTTT; D gene: -; V gene: TRBV7-3; J gene: TRBJ1-5; clone size: -
CDR3 protein: CASSLQVSGGGYEQYF; CDR3 DNA: TGTGCCAGCAGCCTCCAGGTGTCGGGAGGAGGGTACGAGCAGTACTTC; D gene: TRBD2; V gene: TRBV14; J gene: TRBJ2-7; clone size: -
CDR3 protein: CASSLGGTEQFF; CDR3 DNA: TGCGCCAGCAGCTTGGGGGGGACTGAGCAGTTCTTC; D gene: -; V gene: TRBV5-1; J gene: TRBJ2-1; clone size: -
CDR3 protein: CASVLTGGAKDNEQFF; CDR3 DNA: TGTGCCAGCGTGTTAACAGGGGGGGCAAAGGACAATGAGCAGTTCTTC; D gene: -; V gene: TRBV3-1/TRBV3-2; J gene: TRBJ2-1; clone size: -
CDR3 protein: CASSFRDRITGELFF; CDR3 DNA: TGTGCCAGCAGCTTCCGGGACAGGATCACCGGGGAGCTGTTTTTT; D gene: TRBD1; V gene: TRBV5-5; J gene: TRBJ2-2; clone size: -
CDR3 protein: CASSPDRANEKLFF; CDR3 DNA: TGTGCCAGCAGTCCAGATCGTGCTAATGAAAAACTGTTTTTT; D gene: -; V gene: TRBV2; J gene: TRBJ1-4; clone size: -
CDR3 protein: CASSHDSSAKGYTF; CDR3 DNA: TGTGCCAGCAGCCACGACAGCTCCGCTAAAGGCTACACCTTC; D gene: -; V gene: TRBV5-8; J gene: TRBJ1-2; clone size: -
CDR3 protein: CATPHPGLFSGNTIYF; CDR3 DNA: TGTGCCACCCCCCATCCTGGACTGTTCTCTGGAAACACCATATATTTT; D gene: -; V gene: TRBV24-1; J gene: TRBJ1-3; clone size: -
CDR3 protein: CASMGEGQIPYEQYF; CDR3 DNA: TGTGCCAGCATGGGGGAGGGACAGATACCCTACGAGCAGTACTTC; D gene: -; V gene: TRBV5-6; J gene: TRBJ2-7; clone size: -
CDR3 protein: CASSFASDQPQHF; CDR3 DNA: TGTGCCAGCAGCTTCGCTTCGGATCAGCCCCAGCATTTT; D gene: -; V gene: TRBV7-6; J gene: TRBJ1-5; clone size: once
CDR3 protein: CASTGDSYNQPQHF; CDR3 DNA: TGTGCCAGCACCGGGGACAGCTACAATCAGCCCCAGCATTTT; D gene: TRBD1; V gene: TRBV7-9; J gene: TRBJ1-5; clone size: -
CDR3 protein: CASSPNSGGWGNQPQHF; CDR3 DNA: TGTGCCAGCTCACCAAATTCGGGCGGTTGGGGGAATCAGCCCCAGCATTTT; D gene: -; V gene: TRBV18; J gene: TRBJ1-5; clone size: -
CDR3 protein: CASSMGSAAYTDTQYF; CDR3 DNA: TGTGCCAGTAGTATGGGGTCGGCGGCCTACACAGATACGCAGTATTTT; D gene: -; V gene: TRBV19; J gene: TRBJ2-3; clone size: -
CDR3 protein: CASSFGGGYGYTF; CDR3 DNA: TGTGCCAGCAGTTTTGGCGGAGGCTATGGCTACACCTTC; D gene: -; V gene: TRBV27; J gene: TRBJ1-2; clone size: -
CDR3 protein: CASKRQGNTEAFF; CDR3 DNA: TGTGCCAGCAAACGACAGGGGAACACTGAAGCTTTCTTT; D gene: TRBD1; V gene: TRBV7-6; J gene: TRBJ1-1; clone size: -
CDR3 protein: CASSMGQGNEQFF; CDR3 DNA: TGTGCCAGTAGTATGGGACAGGGCAATGAGCAGTTCTTC; D gene: TRBD1; V gene: TRBV19; J gene: TRBJ2-1; clone size: -
CDR3 protein: CASSLTPGGLTDTQYF; CDR3 DNA: TGTGCCAGCAGCCTGACGCCAGGGGGCCTCACAGATACGCAGTATTTT; D gene: TRBD1; V gene: TRBV7-3; J gene: TRBJ2-3; clone size: -